This T cell receptor beta chain originates from a study of T cell repertoires in cytomegalovirus infection. At the level of the study: Through public TCR beta signatures, both CMV infection and matching HLA type were indicated. The study's findings and limits: Cumulative frequency (of public TCR beta family members) identified carriers of CMV plus the relevant HLA. There were HLA-C-restricted CMV-specific TCR beta clonotypes dominating the ex vivo response.

This clonotype was observed many times. What it binds is unknown. CDR3 length: 14 residues. V lost 7 bases, J lost 6 bases, and 10 bases stayed unmatched. TCRdb itself ran the reads through MiXCR, one entry per CDR3 protein. Among around 630,000 distinct CDR3 sequences listed, 20% to 25% were seen once. This TCR came from a human donor in good health (CMV status not recorded). Some clones in this sample may be carry-over from other donors' samples. V and J are TRBV12-3 or TRBV12-4 and TRBJ1-1; 8 nucleotides match TRBD1. The sample comprised CD8+ T cells from PBMCs. CDR3 sequence reads: CASTHFGTGSEAFF. CDR3 nucleotides: TGTGCCAGCACGCATTTTGGGACAGGCTCTGAAGCTTTCTTT.